This T cell receptor beta chain was recorded in a study of cytomegalovirus exposure and HLA in healthy donors. Remarks on this clone: Its antigen is as yet unknown.

Study-level points and caveats: A prior analysis recorded that most TCR beta V segments were productive about 87% or about 30% of the time. What was likely a sequencing artifact was a cluster of highly shared sequence variants. It was reportedly the case that the classifier diagnosed cytomegalovirus status with high specificity and sensitivity.

Unrecorded immune exposure was likely among donors, who were nominally healthy when sampled. It was with 60 Vbeta and 13 Jbeta primers that the PCR ran. Produced via immunoSEQ multiplex PCR; TCRdb's table is partial and in-frame only. The sample gives about 98,000 clones, under 75% of which show up once; roughly 2.5% is in the top ten. Sequencing was done on a sample of PBMCs. The receptor was isolated from a man aged 50 to 60 in good health and CMV-seronegative.

The CDR3 loop reads CASSLSGAGRETQYF. The CDR3 DNA is TGCGCCAGCAGCCTCAGCGGGGCAGGGCGAGAGACCCAGTACTTC. The V and J genes are TRBV4-1 and TRBJ2-5; 7 nucleotides match TRBD2. The CDR3 is 15 residues long. Germline CDR1 MGHRA, CDR2 YSYEKL. Trimming removed 4 bases from V and 4 bases from J; junction bases left unmatched: 9.